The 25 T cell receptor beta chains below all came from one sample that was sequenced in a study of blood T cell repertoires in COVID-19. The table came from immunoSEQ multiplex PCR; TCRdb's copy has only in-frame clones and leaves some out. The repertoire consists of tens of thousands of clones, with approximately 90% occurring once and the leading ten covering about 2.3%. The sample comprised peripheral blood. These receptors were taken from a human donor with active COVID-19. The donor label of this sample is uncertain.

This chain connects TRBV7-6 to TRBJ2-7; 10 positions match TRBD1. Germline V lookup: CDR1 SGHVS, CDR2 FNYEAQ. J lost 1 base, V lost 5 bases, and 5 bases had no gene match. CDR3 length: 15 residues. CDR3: CASSLGTGESYEQYF. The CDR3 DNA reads TGTGCCAGCAGCCTAGGGACAGGGGAATCCTACGAGCAGTACTTC.

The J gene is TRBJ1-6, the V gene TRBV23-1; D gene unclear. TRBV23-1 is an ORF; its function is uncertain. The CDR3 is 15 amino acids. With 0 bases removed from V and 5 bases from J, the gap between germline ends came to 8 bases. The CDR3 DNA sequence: TGCGCCAGCAGTCAATCGAGCGGTGATAATTCACCCCTCCACTTT. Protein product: CASSQSSGDNSPLHF.

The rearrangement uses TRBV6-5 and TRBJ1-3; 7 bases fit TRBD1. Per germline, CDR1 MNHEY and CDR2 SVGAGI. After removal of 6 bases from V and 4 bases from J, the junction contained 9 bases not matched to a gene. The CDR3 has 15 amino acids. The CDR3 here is CASRIQGGAGNTIYF. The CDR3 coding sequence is TGTGCCAGCAGAATTCAGGGGGGCGCGGGAAACACCATATATTTT.

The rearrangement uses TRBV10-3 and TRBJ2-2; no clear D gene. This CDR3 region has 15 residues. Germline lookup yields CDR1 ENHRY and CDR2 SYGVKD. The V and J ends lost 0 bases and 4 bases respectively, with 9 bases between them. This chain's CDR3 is CAISESRLSTGELFF. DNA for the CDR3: TGTGCCATCAGTGAGTCGAGATTATCCACCGGGGAGCTGTTTTTT.

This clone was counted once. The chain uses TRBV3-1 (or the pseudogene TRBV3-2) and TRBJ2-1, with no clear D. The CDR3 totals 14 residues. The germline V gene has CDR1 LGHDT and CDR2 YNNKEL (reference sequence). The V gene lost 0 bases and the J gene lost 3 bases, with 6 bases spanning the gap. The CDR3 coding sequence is TGTGCCAGCAGCCAAGAGGGCCACTACAATGAGCAGTTCTTC. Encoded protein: CASSQEGHYNEQFF.

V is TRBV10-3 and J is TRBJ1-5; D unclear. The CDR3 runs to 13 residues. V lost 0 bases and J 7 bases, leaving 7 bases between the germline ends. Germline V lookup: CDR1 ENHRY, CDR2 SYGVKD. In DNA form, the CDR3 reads TGTGCCATCAGTGAGTCGGGAGGGCAGCCCCAGCATTTT. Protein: CAISESGGQPQHF.

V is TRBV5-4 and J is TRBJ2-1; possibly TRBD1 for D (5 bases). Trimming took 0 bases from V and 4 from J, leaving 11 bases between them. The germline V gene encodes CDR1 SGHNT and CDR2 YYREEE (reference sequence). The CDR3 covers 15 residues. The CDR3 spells CASSLAAGWYNEQFF. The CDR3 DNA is TGTGCCAGCAGCTTGGCGGCAGGGTGGTACAATGAGCAGTTCTTC. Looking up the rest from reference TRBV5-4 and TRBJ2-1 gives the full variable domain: ETGVTQSPTHLIKTRGQQVTLRCSSQSGHNTVSWYQQALGQGPQFIFQYYREEENGRGNFPPRFSGLQFPNYSSELNVNALELDDSALYLCASSLAAGWYNEQFFGPGTRLTVL.

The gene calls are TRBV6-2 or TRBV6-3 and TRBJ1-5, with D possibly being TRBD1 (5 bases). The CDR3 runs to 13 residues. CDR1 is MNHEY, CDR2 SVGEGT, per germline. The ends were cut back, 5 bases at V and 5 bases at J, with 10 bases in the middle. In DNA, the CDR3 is TGTGCCAGCAGTGGAGGGGTCTATCAGCCCCAGCATTTT. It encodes CASSGGVYQPQHF.

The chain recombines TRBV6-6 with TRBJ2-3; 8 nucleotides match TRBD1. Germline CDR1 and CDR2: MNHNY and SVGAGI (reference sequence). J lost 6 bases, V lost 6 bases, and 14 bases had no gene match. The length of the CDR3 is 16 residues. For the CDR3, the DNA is TGTGCCAGCAGGAATAAGAACAGGGGGAAGAGTGATACGCAGTATTTT. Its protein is CASRNKNRGKSDTQYF.

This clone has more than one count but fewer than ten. The CDR3 sequence is CASSATGGNQPQHF. The CDR3 DNA follows: TGCGCCAGCAGCGCTACAGGTGGCAATCAGCCCCAGCATTTT. The chain recombines TRBV4-1 with TRBJ1-5; D possibly corresponds to TRBD1 (5 bases). CDR1 and CDR2 from the germline V gene are MGHRA and YSYEKL. The CDR3 has 14 residues. V lost 5 bases and J lost 2, with 10 bases in between.

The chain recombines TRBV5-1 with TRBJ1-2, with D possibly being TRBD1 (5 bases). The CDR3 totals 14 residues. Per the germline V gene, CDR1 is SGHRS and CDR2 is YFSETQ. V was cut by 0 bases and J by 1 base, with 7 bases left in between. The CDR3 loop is CASSLGGGNYGYTF. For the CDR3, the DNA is TGCGCCAGCAGCTTGGGGGGCGGTAACTATGGCTACACCTTC. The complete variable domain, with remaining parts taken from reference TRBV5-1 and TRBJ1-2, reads KAGVTQTPRYLIKTRGQQVTLSCSPISGHRSVSWYQQTPGQGLQFLFEYFSETQRNKGNFPGRFSGRQFSNSRSEMNVSTLELGDSALYLCASSLGGGNYGYTFGSGTRLTVV.

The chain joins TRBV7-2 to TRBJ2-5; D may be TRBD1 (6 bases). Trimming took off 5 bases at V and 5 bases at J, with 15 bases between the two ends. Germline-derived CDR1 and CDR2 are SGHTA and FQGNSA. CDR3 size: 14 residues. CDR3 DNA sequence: TGTGCCAGCAGCCCTACAGGGTTTTCCGAGACCCAGTACTTC. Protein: CASSPTGFSETQYF.

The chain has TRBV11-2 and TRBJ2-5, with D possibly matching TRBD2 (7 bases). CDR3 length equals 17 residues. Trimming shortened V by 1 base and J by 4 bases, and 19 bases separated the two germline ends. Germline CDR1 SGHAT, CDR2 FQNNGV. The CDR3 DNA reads TGTGCCAGCAGCTTAGGCGGGGGCGCGCTCGGAGCAGAGACCCAGTACTTC. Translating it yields CASSLGGGALGAETQYF.

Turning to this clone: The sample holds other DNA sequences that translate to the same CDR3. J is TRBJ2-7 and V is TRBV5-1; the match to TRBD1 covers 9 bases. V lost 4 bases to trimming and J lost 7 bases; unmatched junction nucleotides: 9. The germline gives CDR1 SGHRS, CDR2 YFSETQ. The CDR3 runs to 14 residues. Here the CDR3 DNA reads TGCGCCAGCAGCCCGACAGGGGGTTACGCGGAGCAGTACTTC. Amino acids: CASSPTGGYAEQYF.

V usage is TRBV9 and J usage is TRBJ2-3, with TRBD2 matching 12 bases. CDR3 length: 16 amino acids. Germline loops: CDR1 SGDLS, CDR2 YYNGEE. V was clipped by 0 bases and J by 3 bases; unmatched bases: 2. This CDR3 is CASSVEGLAGTDTQYF. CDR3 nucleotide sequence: TGTGCCAGCAGCGTAGAAGGACTAGCGGGGACAGATACGCAGTATTTT. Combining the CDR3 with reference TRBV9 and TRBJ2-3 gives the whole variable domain DSGVTQTPKHLITATGQRVTLRCSPRSGDLSVYWYQQSLDQGLQFLIQYYNGEERAKGNILERFSAQQFPDLHSELNLSSLELGDSALYFCASSVEGLAGTDTQYFGPGTRLTVL.

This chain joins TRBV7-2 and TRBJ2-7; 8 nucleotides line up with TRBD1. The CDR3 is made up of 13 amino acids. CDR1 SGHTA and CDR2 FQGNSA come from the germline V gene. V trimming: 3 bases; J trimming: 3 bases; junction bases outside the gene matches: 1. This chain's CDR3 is CASSFDRGYEQYF. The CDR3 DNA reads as TGTGCCAGCAGCTTCGACAGGGGCTACGAGCAGTACTTC. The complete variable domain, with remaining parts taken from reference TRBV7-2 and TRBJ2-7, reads GAGVSQSPSNKVTEKGKDVELRCDPISGHTALYWYRQSLGQGLEFLIYFQGNSAPDKSGLPSDRFSAERTGGSVSTLTIQRTQQEDSAVYLCASSFDRGYEQYFGPGTRLTVT.

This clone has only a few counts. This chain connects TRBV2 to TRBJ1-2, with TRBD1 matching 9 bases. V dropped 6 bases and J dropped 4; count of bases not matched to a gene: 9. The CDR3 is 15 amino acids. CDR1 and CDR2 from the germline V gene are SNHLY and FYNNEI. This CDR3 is CASRGDREMVYGYTF. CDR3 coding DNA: TGTGCCAGCAGGGGGGACAGGGAAATGGTCTATGGCTACACCTTC.

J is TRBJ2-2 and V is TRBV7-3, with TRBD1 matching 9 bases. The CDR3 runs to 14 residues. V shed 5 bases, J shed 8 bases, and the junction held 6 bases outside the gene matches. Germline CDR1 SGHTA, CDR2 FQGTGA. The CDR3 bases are TGTGCCAGCAGCACGGGACAGGGTACTGGGGAGCTGTTTTTT. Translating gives CASSTGQGTGELFF.

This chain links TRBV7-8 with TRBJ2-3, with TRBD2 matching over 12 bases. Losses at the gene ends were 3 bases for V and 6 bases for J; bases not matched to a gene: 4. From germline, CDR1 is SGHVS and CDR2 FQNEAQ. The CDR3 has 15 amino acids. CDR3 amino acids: CASSFASGGADTQYF. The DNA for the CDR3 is TGTGCCAGCAGCTTTGCTAGCGGGGGGGCGGATACGCAGTATTTT. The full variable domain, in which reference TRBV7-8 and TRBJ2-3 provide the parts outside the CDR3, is GAGVSQSPRYKVAKRGQDVALRCDPISGHVSLFWYQQALGQGPEFLTYFQNEAQLDKSGLPSDRFFAERPEGSVSTLKIQRTQQEDSAVYLCASSFASGGADTQYFGPGTRLTVL.

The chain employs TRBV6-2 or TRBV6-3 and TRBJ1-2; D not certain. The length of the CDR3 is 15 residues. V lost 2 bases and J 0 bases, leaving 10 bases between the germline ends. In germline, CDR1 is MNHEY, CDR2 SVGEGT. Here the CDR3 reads CASSYAGRANYGYTF. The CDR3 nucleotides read TGTGCCAGCAGTTACGCGGGCCGTGCTAACTATGGCTACACCTTC.

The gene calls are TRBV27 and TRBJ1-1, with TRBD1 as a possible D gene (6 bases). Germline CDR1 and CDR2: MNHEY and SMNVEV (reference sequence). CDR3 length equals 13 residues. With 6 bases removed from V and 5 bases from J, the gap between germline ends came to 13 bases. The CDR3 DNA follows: TGTGCCAGCAGGCCTTACAGGGATACTGAAGCTTTCTTT. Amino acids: CASRPYRDTEAFF.

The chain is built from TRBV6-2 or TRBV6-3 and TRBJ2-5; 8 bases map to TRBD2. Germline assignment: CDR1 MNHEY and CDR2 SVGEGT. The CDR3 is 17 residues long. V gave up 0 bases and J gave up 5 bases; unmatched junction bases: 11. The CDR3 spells CASSYSTGGDLPETQYF. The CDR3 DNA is TGTGCCAGCAGTTACTCGACGGGGGGGGACCTCCCGGAGACCCAGTACTTC.

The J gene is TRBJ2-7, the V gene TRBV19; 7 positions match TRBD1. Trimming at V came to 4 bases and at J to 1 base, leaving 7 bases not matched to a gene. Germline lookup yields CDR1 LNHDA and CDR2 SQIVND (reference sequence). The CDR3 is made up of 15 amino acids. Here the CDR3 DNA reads TGTGCCAGTAGTACCGGACAGGATTGGTCCTACGAGCAGTACTTC. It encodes CASSTGQDWSYEQYF.

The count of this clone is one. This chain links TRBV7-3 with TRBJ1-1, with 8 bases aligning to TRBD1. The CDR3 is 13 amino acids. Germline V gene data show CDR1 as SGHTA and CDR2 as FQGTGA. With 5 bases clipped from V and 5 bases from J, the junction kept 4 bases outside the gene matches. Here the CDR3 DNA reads TGTGCCAGCAGCCTACAGGGGGGGACTGAAGCTTTCTTT. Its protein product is CASSLQGGTEAFF.

The CDR3 nucleotides are TGTGCCAGCAGCTTTGAGCGGGGGCGTGGGAATACTGAAGCTTTCTTT. This translates into CASSFERGRGNTEAFF. The gene calls are TRBV7-9 and TRBJ1-1; D possibly corresponds to TRBD1 (6 bases). The CDR3 loop spans 16 amino acids. Germline V gene data show CDR1 as SEHNR and CDR2 as FQNEAQ (reference sequence). V lost 3 bases to trimming and J lost 5 bases, with 19 bases between them. Using reference TRBV7-9 and TRBJ1-1 for the parts outside the CDR3, the full variable domain is DTGVSQNPRHKITKRGQNVTFRCDPISEHNRLYWYRQTLGQGPEFLTYFQNEAQLEKSRLLSDRFSAERPKGSFSTLEIQRTEQGDSAMYLCASSFERGRGNTEAFFGQGTRLTVV.